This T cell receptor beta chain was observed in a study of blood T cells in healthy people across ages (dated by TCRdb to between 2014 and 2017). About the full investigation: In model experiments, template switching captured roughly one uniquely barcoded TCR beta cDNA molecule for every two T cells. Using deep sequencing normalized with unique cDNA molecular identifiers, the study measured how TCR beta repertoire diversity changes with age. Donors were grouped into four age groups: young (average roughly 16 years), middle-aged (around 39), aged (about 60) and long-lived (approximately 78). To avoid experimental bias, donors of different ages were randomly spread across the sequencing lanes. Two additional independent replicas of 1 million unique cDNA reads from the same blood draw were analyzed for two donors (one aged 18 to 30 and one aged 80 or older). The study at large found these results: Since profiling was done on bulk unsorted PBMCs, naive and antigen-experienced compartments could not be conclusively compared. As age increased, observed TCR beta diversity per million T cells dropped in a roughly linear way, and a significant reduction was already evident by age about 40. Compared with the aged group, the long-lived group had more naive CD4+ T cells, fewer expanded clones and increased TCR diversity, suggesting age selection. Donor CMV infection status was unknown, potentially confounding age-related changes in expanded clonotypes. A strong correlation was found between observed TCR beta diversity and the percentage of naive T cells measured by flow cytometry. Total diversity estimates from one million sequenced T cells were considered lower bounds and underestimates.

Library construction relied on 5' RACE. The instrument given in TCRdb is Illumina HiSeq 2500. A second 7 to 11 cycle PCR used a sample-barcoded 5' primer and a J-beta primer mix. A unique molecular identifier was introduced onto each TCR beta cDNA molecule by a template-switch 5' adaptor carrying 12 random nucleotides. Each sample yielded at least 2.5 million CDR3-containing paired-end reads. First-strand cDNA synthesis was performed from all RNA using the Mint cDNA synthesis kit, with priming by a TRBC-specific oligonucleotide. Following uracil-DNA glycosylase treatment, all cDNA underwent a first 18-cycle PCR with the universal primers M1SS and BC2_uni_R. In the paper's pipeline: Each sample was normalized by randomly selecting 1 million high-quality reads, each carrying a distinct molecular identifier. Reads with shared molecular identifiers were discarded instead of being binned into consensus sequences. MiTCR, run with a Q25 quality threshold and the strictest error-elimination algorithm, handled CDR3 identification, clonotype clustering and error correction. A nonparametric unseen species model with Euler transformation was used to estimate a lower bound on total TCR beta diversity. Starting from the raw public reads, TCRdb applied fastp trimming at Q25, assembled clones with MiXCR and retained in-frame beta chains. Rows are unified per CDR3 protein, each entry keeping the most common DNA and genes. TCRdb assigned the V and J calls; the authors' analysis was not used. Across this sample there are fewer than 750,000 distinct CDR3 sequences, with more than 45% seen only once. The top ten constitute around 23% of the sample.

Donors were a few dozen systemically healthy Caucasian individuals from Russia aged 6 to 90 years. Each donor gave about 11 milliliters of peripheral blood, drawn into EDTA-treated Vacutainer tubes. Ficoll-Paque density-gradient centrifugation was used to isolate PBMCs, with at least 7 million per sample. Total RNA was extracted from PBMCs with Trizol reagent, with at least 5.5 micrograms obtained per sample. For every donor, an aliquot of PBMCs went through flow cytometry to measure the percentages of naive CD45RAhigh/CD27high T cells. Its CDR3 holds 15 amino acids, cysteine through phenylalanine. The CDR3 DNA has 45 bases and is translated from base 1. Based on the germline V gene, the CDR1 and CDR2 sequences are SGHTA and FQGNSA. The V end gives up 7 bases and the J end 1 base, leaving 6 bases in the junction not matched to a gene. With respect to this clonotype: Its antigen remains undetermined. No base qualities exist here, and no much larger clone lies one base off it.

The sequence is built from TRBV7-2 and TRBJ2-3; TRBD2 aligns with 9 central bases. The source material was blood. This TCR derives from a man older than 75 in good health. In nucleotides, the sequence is TGTGCCAGCACCAGAAGGACTAGCGGCACAGATACGCAGTATTTT. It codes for CASTRRTSGTDTQYF.